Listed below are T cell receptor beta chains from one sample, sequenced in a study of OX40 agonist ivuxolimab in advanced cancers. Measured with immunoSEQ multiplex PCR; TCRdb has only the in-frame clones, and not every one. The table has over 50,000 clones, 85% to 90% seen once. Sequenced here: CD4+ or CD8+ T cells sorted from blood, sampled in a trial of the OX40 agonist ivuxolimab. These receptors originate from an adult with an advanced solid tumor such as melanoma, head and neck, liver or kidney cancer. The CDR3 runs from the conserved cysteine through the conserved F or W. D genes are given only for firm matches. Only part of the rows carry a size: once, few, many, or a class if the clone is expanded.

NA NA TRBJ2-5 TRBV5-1 TGCGCCAGCAGCCCCGGGCTGTACAGGGAAGAGACCCAGTACTTC CASSPGLYREETQYF
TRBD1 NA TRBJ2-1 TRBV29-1 TGCAGCGTTCCCGGGGGGGACAGGGGGACTGGGGCCTACAATGAGCAGTTCTTC CSVPGGDRGTGAYNEQFF
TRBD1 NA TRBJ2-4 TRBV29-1 TGCAGCGTACGACAGGGGGGTCACATTCAGTACTTC CSVRQGGHIQYF
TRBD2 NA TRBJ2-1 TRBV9 TGTGCCAGCAGCGACCGGGGACTAGCGGGAGCTGGTGAGCAGTTCTTC CASSDRGLAGAGEQFF
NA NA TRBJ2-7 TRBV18 TGTGCCAGCTCACCACCGACAGGTTTTTCCTACGAGCAGTACTTC CASSPPTGFSYEQYF
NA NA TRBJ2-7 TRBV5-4 TGTGCCAGCAGCCTAGGGGGAAGGAAAGACGAGCAGTACTTC CASSLGGRKDEQYF
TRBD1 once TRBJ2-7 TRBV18 TGTGCCAGCTCCCAGGGACAGGACGAGCAGTACTTC CASSQGQDEQYF
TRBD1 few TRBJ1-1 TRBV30 TGTGCCTGGGGACAGGGATTGAACACTGAAGCTTTCTTT CAWGQGLNTEAFF
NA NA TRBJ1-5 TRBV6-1 TGTGCCAGCAGTGAACAACCCGGACAGCCCCAGCATTTT CASSEQPGQPQHF
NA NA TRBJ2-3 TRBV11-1 TGTGCCAGCGGTAGAGGAGATACGCAGTATTTT CASGRGDTQYF
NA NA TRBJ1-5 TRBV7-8 TGTGCCAGCAGCCCAGGACAGCCAAGCAATCAGCCCCAGCATTTT CASSPGQPSNQPQHF
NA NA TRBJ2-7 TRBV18 TGTGCCAGCTCACCACAGGGAGCCTACGAGCAGTACTTC CASSPQGAYEQYF
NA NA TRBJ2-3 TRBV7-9 TGTGCCAGCAGCTTAGGGTTTAGCACAGATACGCAGTATTTT CASSLGFSTDTQYF
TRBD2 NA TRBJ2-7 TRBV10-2 TGCGCCAGCAGTGAGTCGGGAGGGGTCAACTACGAGCAGTACTTC CASSESGGVNYEQYF
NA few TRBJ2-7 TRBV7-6 TGTGCCAGCAGCTTAGGGGCGGGCGGGACCCCCTACGAGCAGTACTTC CASSLGAGGTPYEQYF
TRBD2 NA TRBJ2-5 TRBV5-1 TGCGCCAGCAGCTGGGGACTAGCGGGGGGGCTCGAGACCCAGTACTTC CASSWGLAGGLETQYF
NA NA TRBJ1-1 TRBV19 TGTGCCAGTAGTATAGGGATGAACACTGAAGCTTTCTTT CASSIGMNTEAFF
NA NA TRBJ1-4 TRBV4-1 TGCGCCAGCAGCGTACTACAGGCAACTAATGAAAAACTGTTTTTT CASSVLQATNEKLFF
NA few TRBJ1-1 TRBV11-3 TGTGCCAGCAGTGAAGGACAGTTGAACACTGAAGCTTTCTTT CASSEGQLNTEAFF
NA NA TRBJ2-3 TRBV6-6 TGTGCCAGCCAGACAGGGAGGATAGATACGCAGTATTTT CASQTGRIDTQYF
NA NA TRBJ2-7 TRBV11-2 TGTGCCAGCAGCTCCCGAAGGAACACTTACGAGCAGTACTTC CASSSRRNTYEQYF
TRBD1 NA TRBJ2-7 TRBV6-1 TGTGCCAGCAGATTGGGGACAGGGGGAGGAGGGGAGCAGTACTTC CASRLGTGGGGEQYF
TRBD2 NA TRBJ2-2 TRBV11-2 TGTGCCAGCAGGACTAGGACTAGCGGGGTCGCGAACACCGGGGAGCTGTTTTTT CASRTRTSGVANTGELFF
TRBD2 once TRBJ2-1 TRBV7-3 TGTGCCAGCAGCTCGGGGGGTGAGCAGTTCTTC CASSSGGEQFF
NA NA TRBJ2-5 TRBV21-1 TGTGCCAGCAGCAAAGGCGTCGACAGGGGGTGGAAAGAGACCCAGTACTTC CASSKGVDRGWKETQYF
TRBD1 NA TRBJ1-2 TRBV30 TGTGCCTGGAGTCCACGACAGGGGCGCTACACCTTC CAWSPRQGRYTF
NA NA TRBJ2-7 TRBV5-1 TGCGCCAGCAGCTTGACCGGGACATATTCCTACGAGCAGTACTTC CASSLTGTYSYEQYF
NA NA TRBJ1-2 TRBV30 TGTGCCTGGAGCGCTAACTCGGCCCGCGGCTACACCTTC CAWSANSARGYTF
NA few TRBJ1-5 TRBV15 TGTGCCACCAGCAACGGGTACAATCAGCCCCAGCATTTT CATSNGYNQPQHF
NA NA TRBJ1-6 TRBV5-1 TGCGCCAGCAGCCTCTCTGGACAGTGGAATTCACCCCTCCACTTT CASSLSGQWNSPLHF
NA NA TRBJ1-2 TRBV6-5 TGTGCCAGCAGCTCCGACGGGCCCTATGGCTACACCTTC CASSSDGPYGYTF
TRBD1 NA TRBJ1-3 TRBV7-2 TGTGCCAGCAGCTTAGGGGACAGCTCTGGAAACACCATATATTTT CASSLGDSSGNTIYF
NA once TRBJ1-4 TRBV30 TGTGCCTGGAGTGTACGCGGGGAAATGAATGAAAAACTGTTTTTT CAWSVRGEMNEKLFF
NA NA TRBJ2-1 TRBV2 TGTGCCAGCAGTGAATCCCCGGGTCTCTCCTACAATGAGCAGTTCTTC CASSESPGLSYNEQFF
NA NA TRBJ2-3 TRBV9 TGTGCCAGCACCCTCGGCCTTGGGGGCACAGATACGCAGTATTTT CASTLGLGGTDTQYF
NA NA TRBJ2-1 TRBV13 TGTGCCAGCAGCTTCGGTCACCGGCGGCTAGCCTCCCCCAATGAGCAGTTCTTC CASSFGHRRLASPNEQFF
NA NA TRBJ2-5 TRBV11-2 TGTGCCAGCACCTTTGGGGGGTACCAAGAGACCCAGTACTTC CASTFGGYQETQYF
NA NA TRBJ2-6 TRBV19 TGTGCCAGTAGTATCGCCCAGGTCTCTGGGGCCAACGTCCTGACTTTC CASSIAQVSGANVLTF
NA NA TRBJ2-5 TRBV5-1 TGCGCCAGCAGCTGGGCCAGGGAAGAGACCCAGTACTTC CASSWAREETQYF
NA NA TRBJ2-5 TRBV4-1 TGCGCCAGCAGCCACTATACAGGCGGGACGGGGGCGGAGACCCAGTACTTC CASSHYTGGTGAETQYF
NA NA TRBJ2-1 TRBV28 TGTGCCAGCAGGGTCAACCAGGGGGGGTACAATGAGCAGTTCTTC CASRVNQGGYNEQFF
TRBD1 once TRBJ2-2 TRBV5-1 TGCGCCAGCAGCTTACAGGGGGGGAACACCGGGGAGCTGTTTTTT CASSLQGGNTGELFF
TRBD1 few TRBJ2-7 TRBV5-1 TGCGCCAGCAGCTCTTCCGGGACAGTGGGGAATGAGCAGTACTTC CASSSSGTVGNEQYF
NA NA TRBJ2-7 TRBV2 TGTGCCAGCAGTGAAATCTCCCCCAGTTCCTACGAGCAGTACTTC CASSEISPSSYEQYF